The 19 T cell receptor beta chains below come from one sample, sequenced in a study of glioma-infiltrating T cells after dendritic cell vaccination. TCRdb's copy holds only in-frame clones and misses some; the assay was immunoSEQ multiplex PCR. The table lists more than 85,000 clones, 70% to 90% of them singletons, with around 3.2% in the top ten. The material sequenced was blood, taken before dendritic cell vaccination. These receptors were obtained from a human donor with glioblastoma.

The chain carries TRBV7-3 and TRBJ2-2; tentatively, D is TRBD2 (6 bases). The germline gives CDR1 SGHTA, CDR2 FQGTGA. This CDR3 contains 16 residues. V shed 5 bases and J shed 4 bases, with 17 bases lying between them. The CDR3 loop reads CASSRPGGGSTGELFF. CDR3 bases: TGTGCCAGCAGCAGACCCGGGGGAGGTTCCACCGGGGAGCTGTTTTTT.

The table lists this clone with a few counts. At the DNA level, this CDR3 is encoded by other sequences in the same sample as well. The V and J genes are TRBV5-1 and TRBJ1-3; D not certain. This CDR3 has 14 amino acids. The V end was cut by 4 bases, the J end by 0 bases, with 8 bases between. Germline V gives CDR1 SGHRS, CDR2 YFSETQ. The CDR3 is CASSLASSGNTIYF. CDR3 coding DNA: TGCGCCAGCAGCCTGGCTAGCTCTGGAAACACCATATATTTT.

Details on this clone: One end of the junction is discordant with germline, which a read error may explain. The V call is TRBV15, the J call TRBJ2-7, with D unclear. CDR1 and CDR2 (germline): LNHNV, YYDKDF (reference sequence). The CDR3 is 14 amino acids. In nucleotides, the CDR3 is TGTGCCGCCAGCCCCGAGGCCACCTCCTACGAGCAGTACTTC. It encodes CAASPEATSYEQYF.

This clone has a single count. This chain uses TRBV13 with TRBJ1-4; possibly TRBD1 for D (5 bases). The CDR3 runs to 14 residues. The V gene's germline CDR1 is PRHDT and CDR2 FYEKMQ (reference sequence). The germline V and J ends were trimmed by 0 bases and 8 bases, with 10 bases remaining between them. Written as DNA, the CDR3 is TGTGCCAGCAGCTTAGGCCACCGGGGGGAAAAACTGTTTTTT. Protein: CASSLGHRGEKLFF.

This clone was recorded once. J is TRBJ2-7 and V is TRBV18, with TRBD1 matching over 9 bases. From germline, CDR1 is KGHSH and CDR2 LQKENI. V trimming: 6 bases; J trimming: 3 bases; junction bases outside the gene matches: 12. The CDR3 is made up of 16 amino acids. CDR3 sequence: CASSRAGDRAIYEQYF. DNA for the CDR3: TGTGCCAGCTCGCGCGCGGGGGACAGGGCCATCTACGAGCAGTACTTC.

V and J are TRBV7-6 and TRBJ2-1; D unclear. Germline CDR1 reads SGHVS; CDR2 reads FNYEAQ. The CDR3 extends over 11 amino acids. V was shortened by 4 bases and J by 6 bases, with 4 bases between the two germline ends. The chain's CDR3 is CASSSGNEQFF. The CDR3 region has the DNA TGTGCCAGCAGCTCCGGCAATGAGCAGTTCTTC.

V usage is TRBV11-2 and J usage is TRBJ1-2; D is possibly TRBD1 (6 bases). CDR3 length: 14 residues. Trimming cost V 2 bases and J 4 bases, with 11 bases left between them. The V gene's germline CDR1 is SGHAT and CDR2 FQNNGV. This CDR3 is CASSLQGPSYGYTF. CDR3 sequence (DNA): TGTGCCAGCAGCTTACAGGGGCCCTCCTATGGCTACACCTTC.

Written as DNA, the CDR3 is TGTGCCAGCAGCGTAGTTAGGCAGGGAAGGTTGATACAGCAGTTCTTC. Residues: CASSVVRQGRLIQQFF. The chain couples TRBV9 to TRBJ2-1, with D possibly being TRBD1 (5 bases). CDR3 length: 16 amino acids. CDR1 SGDLS and CDR2 YYNGEE come from the germline V gene. V was pared by 0 bases and J by 11 bases, with 21 bases between.

Regarding this clone: The junction and the germline gene differ at one end; a read error may be behind it. This chain links TRBV2 with TRBJ1-1; TRBD1 is a possible D gene (5 bases). The CDR3 runs 14 residues. Germline assignment: CDR1 SNHLY and CDR2 FYNNEI. The CDR3 region has the DNA TGTGCCAGCAGTGTAGGACAAGTGAAGACTGAAGCTTTCTTT. Amino acid sequence: CASSVGQVKTEAFF.

This clone was recorded only once. The V and J genes are TRBV6-6 and TRBJ1-2; the D is unclear. This CDR3 is built from 13 residues. The germline V gene encodes CDR1 MNHNY and CDR2 SVGAGI (reference sequence). V gave up 0 bases and J gave up 6 bases, with 8 bases separating them. The DNA for the CDR3 is TGTGCCAGCAGTTACTCGGGTGGAGATGGCTACACCTTC. Its translation: CASSYSGGDGYTF.

This chain joins TRBV7-2 and TRBJ1-4; no reliable D call. The CDR3 is 15 residues long. CDR1 is SGHTA and CDR2 is FQGNSA in the germline V gene. Trimming left V 1 base short and J 5 bases short, with 11 bases between. CDR3: CASSLGGSGNEKLFF. The CDR3 bases are TGTGCCAGCAGCTTAGGCGGGTCGGGCAATGAAAAACTGTTTTTT.

V usage is TRBV18 and J usage is TRBJ2-3; 13 bases align to TRBD2. The trim removed 1 base at V and 0 bases at J, leaving 4 bases unmatched. The germline V gene has CDR1 KGHSH and CDR2 LQKENI. The CDR3 is 18 residues long. The CDR3: CASSPRVTSGGSTDTQYF. The CDR3 DNA sequence: TGTGCCAGCTCACCACGGGTGACTAGCGGGGGGAGCACAGATACGCAGTATTTT.

This clone was seen a handful of times. The chain employs TRBV6-4 and TRBJ1-2; TRBD1 matches at 8 bases. The germline V gene has CDR1 MRHNA and CDR2 SNTAGT. Trimming took 5 bases from V and 4 from J; bases not matched to a gene: 15. The CDR3 contains 17 residues. CDR3 in amino acids: CASSTQDQGAQIYGYTF. CDR3 sequence (DNA): TGTGCCAGCAGTACCCAGGACCAGGGGGCGCAGATCTATGGCTACACCTTC.

The chain joins TRBV6-6 to TRBJ2-5; a possible D gene is TRBD2 (7 bases). The J call is uncertain, as TRBJ2-7 better fits the DNA end. The CDR3 has 14 residues. The germline gives CDR1 MNHNY, CDR2 SVGAGI (reference sequence). CDR3 residues: CASSEGGSSYEQYF. In nucleotides, the CDR3 is TGTGCCAGCAGTGAGGGGGGGAGCTCCTACGAGCAGTACTTC.

V usage is TRBV18 and J usage is TRBJ2-7; 7 nucleotides align to TRBD1. CDR1 and CDR2 (germline): KGHSH, LQKENI. There are 16 residues in the CDR3. Unmatched junction bases numbered 11, after V lost 6 bases and J lost 0 bases. CDR3 bases: TGTGCCAGCTCCCAGACAGGGAAAGAGGGCTCCTACGAGCAGTACTTC. It specifies CASSQTGKEGSYEQYF.

The CDR3: CASSKGLAGGENEQYF. The CDR3 DNA is TGCGCCAGCAGTAAGGGACTAGCGGGAGGAGAGAACGAGCAGTACTTC. V and J are TRBV10-1 and TRBJ2-7, with 15 bases aligning to TRBD2. Germline V CDR1 and CDR2: WNHNN, SYGVQD (reference sequence). The junction had 7 bases not matched to a gene; V was cut back by 5 bases and J by 5 bases. This CDR3 is 16 amino acids long.

This chain's CDR3 is CASSPLRTSADYEQYF. The DNA for the CDR3 is TGTGCCAGCAGCCCGTTGAGGACTAGCGCTGACTACGAGCAGTACTTC. V is TRBV16 and J is TRBJ2-7; TRBD2 matches at 9 bases. The ends lost 4 bases at V and 3 bases at J; junction bases unmatched: 10. This CDR3 comprises 16 residues. In germline, CDR1 is KGHSY, CDR2 FQNENV.

The chain has TRBV5-4 and TRBJ2-7, with TRBD1 identical over 10 bases. V trimming: 1 base; J trimming: 5 bases; junction bases outside the gene matches: 6. The CDR3 sequence is 15 residues long. Germline loops: CDR1 SGHNT, CDR2 YYREEE (reference sequence). CDR3 amino acids: CASSLWTGGRNEQYF. DNA of the CDR3: TGTGCCAGCAGCTTGTGGACAGGGGGTCGGAACGAGCAGTACTTC.

The rearrangement uses TRBV7-2 and TRBJ2-7; D unresolved. Per germline, CDR1 SGHTA and CDR2 FQGNSA. The CDR3 is 13 amino acids. V was pared by 1 base and J by 6 bases, with 10 bases between. DNA for the CDR3: TGTGCCAGCAGCTTAGATCCCGGTTTCGAGCAGTACTTC. Protein: CASSLDPGFEQYF.